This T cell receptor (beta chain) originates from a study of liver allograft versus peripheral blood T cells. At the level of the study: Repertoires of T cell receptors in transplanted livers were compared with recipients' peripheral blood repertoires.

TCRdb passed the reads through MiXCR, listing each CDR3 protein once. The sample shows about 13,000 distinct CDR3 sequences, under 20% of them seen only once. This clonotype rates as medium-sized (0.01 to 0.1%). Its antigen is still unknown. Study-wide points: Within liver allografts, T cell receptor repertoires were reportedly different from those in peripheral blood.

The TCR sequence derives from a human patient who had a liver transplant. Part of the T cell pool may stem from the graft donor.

The CDR3 loop is CASSPPSTSTDTQYF. CDR3 DNA: TGTGCCAGCTCACCACCCAGCACTAGCACAGATACGCAGTATTTT. V is TRBV18 and J is TRBJ2-3; no clear D gene. Between the trimmed V and J ends, which lost 0 bases and 0 bases, there was a span of 7 bases. CDR1 is KGHSH, CDR2 LQKENI, per germline. The CDR3 runs to 15 residues.